This TCR beta chain was captured in a study of T cells in narcolepsy. Study-wide results and limits: Reportedly, autoreactive clonotypes were serially detected in patients' blood but not controls'. Autoreactive clone sequences were missing from some blood memory CD4+ repertoires.

This clone was found a few times. The antigen is undetermined. CDR3 size: 14 residues. The V segment lost 6 bases and the J segment 7 bases; nucleotides outside the gene matches: 8. Germline values: CDR1 LNHDA, CDR2 SQIVND (reference sequence). The assay was immunoSEQ multiplex PCR, and TCRdb's table has in-frame clones only and misses some. The sample gives 20,000 to 30,000 clones, approximately 85% of which show up once; around 1.4% is in the top ten. The rearrangement uses TRBV19 and TRBJ2-2; 7 bases map to TRBD1. The sample comprised CD45RA- memory CD4+ T cells from PBMCs. The TCR comes from a human donor with narcolepsy. The CDR3 is CASSAGTVIGELFF. The DNA of the CDR3 is TGTGCCAGTAGCGCCGGGACAGTTATCGGGGAGCTGTTTTTT. Supplemented by reference TRBV19 and TRBJ2-2, the full variable domain reads DGGITQSPKYLFRKEGQNVTLSCEQNLNHDAMYWYRQDPGQGLRLIYYSQIVNDFQKGDIAEGYSVSREKKESFPLTVTSAQKNPTAFYLCASSAGTVIGELFFGEGSRLTVL.